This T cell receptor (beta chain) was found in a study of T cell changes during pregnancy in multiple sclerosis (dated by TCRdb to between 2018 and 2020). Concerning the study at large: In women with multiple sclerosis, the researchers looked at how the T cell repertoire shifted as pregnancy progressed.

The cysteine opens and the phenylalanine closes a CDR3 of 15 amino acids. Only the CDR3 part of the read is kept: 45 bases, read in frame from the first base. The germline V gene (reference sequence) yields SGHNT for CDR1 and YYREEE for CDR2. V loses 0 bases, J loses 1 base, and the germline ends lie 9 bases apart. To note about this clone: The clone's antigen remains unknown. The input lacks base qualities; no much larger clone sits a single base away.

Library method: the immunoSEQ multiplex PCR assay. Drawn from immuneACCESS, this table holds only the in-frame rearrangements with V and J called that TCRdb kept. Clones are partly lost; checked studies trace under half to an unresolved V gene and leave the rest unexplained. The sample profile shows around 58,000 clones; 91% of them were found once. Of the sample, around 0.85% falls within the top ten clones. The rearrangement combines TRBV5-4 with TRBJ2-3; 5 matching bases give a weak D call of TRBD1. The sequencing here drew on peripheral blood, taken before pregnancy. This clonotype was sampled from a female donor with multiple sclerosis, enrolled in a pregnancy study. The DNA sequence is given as TGTGCCAGCAGCTTGGCCAGGGAAGGCACAGATACGCAGTATTTT. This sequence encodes CASSLAREGTDTQYF.